These 14 T cell receptor beta chains were sequenced from one sample in a study of blood T cell repertoires in COVID-19. Repertoires were generated with immunoSEQ multiplex PCR, while TCRdb's copy carries only in-frame clones and drops some. Altogether more than 150,000 clones are present, roughly 78% being singletons, with the ten largest covering approximately 3%. Sequencing input: peripheral blood. These receptors were collected from a woman older than 75 with active or convalescent COVID-19.

CDR3 amino acids: CASSQEPDKRVNTGELFF. CDR3 in DNA: TGCGCCAGCAGCCAAGAACCTGACAAGCGGGTGAACACCGGGGAGCTGTTTTTT. The chain combines TRBV4-1 with TRBJ2-2; a possible D gene is TRBD2 (6 bases). This CDR3 is 18 amino acids long. V lost 0 bases and J 1 base, leaving 15 bases between the germline ends. Germline CDR1 is MGHRA and CDR2 is YSYEKL.

In regard to this clone: Other DNA sequences of this sample code for an identical CDR3. V gene TRBV12-3 or TRBV12-4 combines with J gene TRBJ2-7; possibly TRBD1 for D (5 bases). The V gene lost 3 bases and the J gene lost 4 bases, with 7 bases spanning the gap. There are 12 residues in the CDR3. This chain's CDR3 is CASSFRQYEQYF. The CDR3 region has the DNA TGTGCCAGCAGTTTTCGACAGTACGAGCAGTACTTC.

There are a few counts of this clone. This chain links TRBV12-3 or TRBV12-4 with TRBJ1-1, with 7 bases identical to TRBD1. The CDR3 spans 13 residues. With 7 bases clipped from V and 6 bases from J, the junction kept 8 bases outside the gene matches. As DNA, the CDR3 is TGTGCCAGCACCGATCGACAGGGATCTGAAGCTTTCTTT. Translation gives CASTDRQGSEAFF.

The genes are TRBV2 and TRBJ2-6; 11 bases match TRBD1. The CDR3 is 16 residues long. The germline V gene has CDR1 SNHLY and CDR2 FYNNEI. V was pared by 4 bases and J by 2 bases, with 1 base of the junction left unmatched. The DNA of the CDR3 is TGTGCCAGCAGTGGGACAGGGGGCCCTGGGGCCAACGTCCTGACTTTC. It codes for CASSGTGGPGANVLTF. Variable domain in full (rest from reference TRBV2 and TRBJ2-6): EPEVTQTPSHQVTQMGQEVILRCVPISNHLYFYWYRQILGQKVEFLVSFYNNEISEKSEIFDDQFSVERPDGSNFTLKIRSTKLEDSAMYFCASSGTGGPGANVLTFGAGSRLTVL.

The chain has TRBV29-1 and TRBJ1-1; D may be TRBD1 (6 bases). In germline, CDR1 is SQVTM, CDR2 ANQGSEA. CDR3 length: 13 residues. V lost 7 bases and J 2 bases, leaving 14 bases between the germline ends. CDR3 bases: TGCAGCGCCAGTGGACAGATCAACACTGAAGCTTTCTTT. Translating gives CSASGQINTEAFF.

This clone was found a few times. The chain is built from TRBV7-9 and TRBJ1-3, with a possible D match to TRBD1 (5 bases). Germline V gives CDR1 SEHNR, CDR2 FQNEAQ (reference sequence). The CDR3 loop spans 12 amino acids. The CDR3 coding sequence is TGTGCTGGGGGGAGCTCCGGGAGCACCATATATTTT. As protein: CAGGSSGSTIYF.

The rearrangement uses TRBV7-9 and TRBJ1-5, with unresolved D. The CDR3 runs to 13 residues. Germline-derived CDR1 and CDR2 are SEHNR and FQNEAQ (reference sequence). Trimming pared 5 bases from V and 7 bases from J, leaving 12 bases between. The CDR3: CASSGQARQPQHF. CDR3 DNA sequence: TGTGCCAGCAGCGGTCAGGCTCGGCAGCCCCAGCATTTT. Full variable domain (outside the CDR3, taken from reference TRBV7-9 and TRBJ1-5): DTGVSQNPRHKITKRGQNVTFRCDPISEHNRLYWYRQTLGQGPEFLTYFQNEAQLEKSRLLSDRFSAERPKGSFSTLEIQRTEQGDSAMYLCASSGQARQPQHFGDGTRLSIL.

The V call is TRBV6-1, the J call TRBJ1-4, with D perhaps TRBD1 (6 bases). The CDR3 is 16 amino acids. Germline lookup yields CDR1 MNHNS and CDR2 SASEGT. Trimming shortened V by 0 bases and J by 7 bases, and 15 bases separated the two germline ends. The CDR3 protein is CASSEAPGGLGEKLFF. DNA of the CDR3: TGTGCCAGCAGTGAAGCGCCCGGGGGGCTTGGTGAAAAACTGTTTTTT.

This clone appeared once. This rearrangement joins TRBV7-9 to TRBJ1-1, with 9 bases matching TRBD1. The CDR3 covers 12 residues. V shed 11 bases, J shed 6 bases, and the junction held 7 bases outside the gene matches. Germline CDR1 SEHNR, CDR2 FQNEAQ (reference sequence). The CDR3 loop reads CACGTGRAEAFF. Written as DNA, the CDR3 is TGTGCCTGTGGGACAGGGAGGGCTGAAGCTTTCTTT.

V usage is TRBV28 and J usage is TRBJ1-1; 9 bases map to TRBD1. J was trimmed by 7 bases and V by 6 bases; bases with no gene match: 6. The CDR3 runs to 13 residues. Germline CDR1 MDHEN, CDR2 SYDVKM. The DNA for the CDR3 is TGTGCCAGCAGCCTTAGGGGACAGGGTGAAGCTTTCTTT. Translated: CASSLRGQGEAFF.

The chain links TRBV5-5 to TRBJ1-1, with a weak D call TRBD1 (6 bases). Between the trimmed V and J ends, which lost 6 bases and 6 bases, there was a span of 15 bases. The length of the CDR3 is 13 residues. The germline gives CDR1 SGHKS, CDR2 YYEKEE (reference sequence). CDR3 DNA sequence: TGTGCCAGCACCAGGGGAACTTTCTCTGAAGCTTTCTTT. Translated, it gives CASTRGTFSEAFF. The full variable domain, completed using reference TRBV5-5 and TRBJ1-1, is DAGVTQSPTHLIKTRGQQVTLRCSPISGHKSVSWYQQVLGQGPQFIFQYYEKEERGRGNFPDRFSARQFPNYSSELNVNALLLGDSALYLCASTRGTFSEAFFGQGTRLTVV.

J is TRBJ1-1 and V is TRBV7-9; 7 positions match TRBD1. The J segment lost 1 base and the V segment lost 1 base, leaving 3 bases of the junction unmatched. Per the germline V gene, CDR1 is SEHNR and CDR2 is FQNEAQ (reference sequence). The CDR3 has 15 residues. CDR3 sequence (DNA): TGTGCCAGCAGCTTAGGGACAGGCGCGAACACTGAAGCTTTCTTT. Translation: CASSLGTGANTEAFF.

The V call is TRBV3-1 (or the pseudogene TRBV3-2), the J call TRBJ1-2; no clear D. V was clipped by 2 bases and J by 8 bases, with 15 bases between them. The germline V gene has CDR1 LGHDT and CDR2 YNNKEL (reference sequence). The CDR3 has 14 amino acids. This CDR3 reads CASSQSQSSFGYTF. CDR3 coding DNA: TGTGCCAGCAGCCAATCTCAGTCTTCCTTCGGCTACACCTTC.

This clone occurred a few times. The CDR3 region is CASSRGQEAYGYTF. In DNA, the CDR3 is TGTGCCAGCTCCCGTGGACAGGAGGCCTATGGCTACACCTTC. The chain is built from TRBV18 and TRBJ1-2; the match to TRBD1 covers 7 bases. CDR1 is KGHSH, CDR2 LQKENI, per germline. Losses at the gene ends were 6 bases for V and 4 bases for J; bases not matched to a gene: 8. The CDR3 sequence is 14 residues long.